This TCR beta chain was captured by sequencing in a study of early T cells in non-severe SARS-CoV-2 infection (dated by TCRdb to about 2021). About the full investigation: Because TCR sequencing was done on bulk RNA from unsorted whole blood, the alpha and beta chains could not be paired.

What the research found in general, with its limitations: VDJdb matching was skewed toward anti-spike CD8 responses, so virus-specific expansions were likely underestimated and private and CD4 specificities were missed.

Set within a cohort of healthcare workers in London, UK, this nested case-control study involved weekly PCR testing of nasopharyngeal swabs along with blood sampling. Healthcare workers were enrolled in the week of the UK lockdown, from 23 to 31 March 2020, and were followed every week for up to roughly 16 weeks. This clonotype was counted a few times. Its binding antigen is unknown. One base away there is no much larger clone; base qualities are not given. The library was produced with 5' RACE. Instrument used: NextSeq 500. The TCR library protocol attached unique molecular identifiers to individual cDNA molecules to correct for sequencing error and PCR bias. Both TCR alpha and beta chains were sequenced, and tight co-correlation was observed between alpha and beta sequence abundances in each sample. The original methods were these. Decombinator V4 was used to annotate the V gene, J gene and CDR3 of the TCR sequences. Expanded TCRs were defined as changing significantly between any two time points under a Poisson model with p below 0.0001. TCR abundances were normalised to the total number of TCRs sequenced in each sample and reported as counts per million. VDJdb, accessed on 1 November 2021, was searched for TCRs annotated for CMV, EBV and SARS-CoV-2, and TCRs annotated for more than one antigen were excluded. TCRdb took the public reads, trimmed them with fastp at Q25, ran MiXCR for clone calling and kept in-frame beta chains. Each entry is one CDR3 protein sequence, shown with its most common DNA and genes. TCRdb's processing, not the authors', yielded these V and J calls. The sample yields around 83,000 distinct CDR3 sequences; 9.5% to 15% were counted once. The top ten constitute about 4.4% of the sample.

This TCR was sampled from an adult who was a healthcare worker with PCR-confirmed SARS-CoV-2 infection or an uninfected control (not recorded which). The sequencing here drew on whole blood, taken at baseline.

The DNA sequence reads TGTGCCAGCAGCTTTACGGGAACCGGGGAGCTGTTTTTT. Its coded protein is CASSFTGTGELFF. Recombination linked TRBV7-3 to TRBJ2-2, with TRBD2 tentatively as D gene (5 bases match). At the junction V is shortened by 3 bases and J by 5 bases, with 7 bases in between. In the germline V gene, CDR1 corresponds to SGHTA and CDR2 to FQGTGA. Measured from the cysteine to the phenylalanine, the CDR3 is 13 residues long. The CDR3 DNA has 39 bases and is translated from base 1.